These T cell receptor beta chains were read from a single sample in a study of blood T cells in healthy people across ages. MiXCR was run by TCRdb on the 5' RACE reads, yielding one entry per CDR3 protein. The repertoire has about 930,000 distinct CDR3 sequences, about 27% of them found once; the top ten carry 9.5% to 13%. These data were likewise used in another study, on T cells of mothers and their children.

Sequencing was performed on blood. These receptors originate from a woman in her thirties or forties in good health. Each CDR3 is given with its conserved first and last residue. Fields, in order: J gene, D gene, clone size, V gene, CDR3 protein, CDR3 DNA. The D gene is left open where the match is weak. Expanded clones are given a class, and other clones once, few, many or no size at all.

j_call: TRBJ1-5; d_call: TRBD1; clone_size: .; v_call: TRBV6-6; cdr3_aa: CVSSYWGTGEGRPQHF; cdr3_nt: TGTGTCAGCAGTTACTGGGGGACAGGGGAAGGTCGGCCCCAGCATTTT
j_call: TRBJ2-7; d_call: .; clone_size: many; v_call: TRBV20-1; cdr3_aa: CRAEGDGAYEQYF; cdr3_nt: TGCAGGGCCGAAGGGGACGGTGCCTACGAGCAGTACTTC
j_call: TRBJ2-7; d_call: .; clone_size: .; v_call: TRBV28; cdr3_aa: CASTLQGTCYEQYF; cdr3_nt: TGTGCCAGCACCCTACAGGGGACTTGCTACGAGCAGTACTTC
j_call: TRBJ2-5; d_call: .; clone_size: .; v_call: TRBV5-1; cdr3_aa: CASSPSGTRQETQYF; cdr3_nt: TGCGCCAGCAGCCCGTCCGGGACACGACAAGAGACCCAGTACTTC
j_call: TRBJ2-3; d_call: TRBD1; clone_size: few; v_call: TRBV29-1; cdr3_aa: CSVITGGSDTQYF; cdr3_nt: TGCAGCGTGATCACAGGGGGAAGTGATACGCAGTATTTT
j_call: TRBJ1-2; d_call: TRBD1; clone_size: .; v_call: TRBV20-1; cdr3_aa: CSARAGTGLFGYTF; cdr3_nt: TGCAGTGCTAGAGCCGGGACAGGGTTGTTTGGCTACACCTTC
j_call: TRBJ1-2; d_call: TRBD1; clone_size: .; v_call: TRBV9; cdr3_aa: CASSARTGLDYGYTF; cdr3_nt: TGTGCCAGCAGCGCCCGGACAGGGTTGGACTATGGCTACACCTTC
j_call: TRBJ2-7; d_call: TRBD2; clone_size: .; v_call: TRBV5-1; cdr3_aa: CASSLRSGGSPYEQYF; cdr3_nt: TGCGCCAGCAGCTTGAGGAGCGGGGGGTCCCCCTACGAGCAGTACTTC
j_call: TRBJ2-1; d_call: .; clone_size: .; v_call: TRBV5-1; cdr3_aa: CASSLRISGGYNEQFF; cdr3_nt: TGCGCCAGCAGCTTGAGGATCTCCGGGGGCTACAATGAGCAGTTCTTC
j_call: TRBJ1-4; d_call: .; clone_size: .; v_call: TRBV3-1; cdr3_aa: CASSQRANEKLFF; cdr3_nt: TGTGCCAGCAGCCAAAGGGCTAATGAAAAACTGTTTTTT
j_call: TRBJ2-5; d_call: .; clone_size: many; v_call: TRBV20-1; cdr3_aa: CSAREAGKETQYF; cdr3_nt: TGCAGTGCTAGAGAGGCAGGAAAAGAGACCCAGTACTTC
j_call: TRBJ2-3; d_call: TRBD1; clone_size: .; v_call: TRBV7-8; cdr3_aa: CASRSTGGPDTQYF; cdr3_nt: TGTGCCAGCCGATCAACAGGGGGCCCAGATACGCAGTATTTT
j_call: TRBJ1-2; d_call: TRBD1; clone_size: .; v_call: TRBV20-1; cdr3_aa: CSASPVGDREGYTF; cdr3_nt: TGCAGTGCTAGCCCCGTTGGGGACAGGGAAGGCTACACCTTC
j_call: TRBJ2-3; d_call: .; clone_size: few; v_call: TRBV7-2; cdr3_aa: CASSSGQGGRTDTQYF; cdr3_nt: TGTGCCAGCAGCTCCGGACAGGGAGGGAGGACAGATACGCAGTATTTT
j_call: TRBJ2-5; d_call: .; clone_size: few; v_call: TRBV3-1; cdr3_aa: CASSPPSAAETQCF; cdr3_nt: TGTGCCAGCAGCCCACCATCAGCGGCAGAGACCCAGTGCTTC
j_call: TRBJ2-7; d_call: TRBD2; clone_size: many; v_call: TRBV27; cdr3_aa: CASSSTPGLAAEYEQYF; cdr3_nt: TGTGCCAGCAGTTCCACCCCGGGACTAGCGGCGGAATACGAGCAGTACTTC